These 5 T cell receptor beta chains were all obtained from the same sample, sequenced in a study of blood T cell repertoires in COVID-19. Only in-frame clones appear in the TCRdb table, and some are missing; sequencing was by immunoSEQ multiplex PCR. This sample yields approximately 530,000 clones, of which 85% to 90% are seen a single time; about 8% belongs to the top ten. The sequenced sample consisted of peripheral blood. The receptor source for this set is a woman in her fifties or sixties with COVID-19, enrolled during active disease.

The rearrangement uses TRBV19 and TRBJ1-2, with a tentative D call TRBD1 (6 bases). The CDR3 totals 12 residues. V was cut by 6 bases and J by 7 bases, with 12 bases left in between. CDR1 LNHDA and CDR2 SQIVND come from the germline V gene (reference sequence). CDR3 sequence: CASSPGHPGYTF. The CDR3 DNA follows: TGTGCCAGTAGCCCGGGACATCCTGGCTACACCTTC.

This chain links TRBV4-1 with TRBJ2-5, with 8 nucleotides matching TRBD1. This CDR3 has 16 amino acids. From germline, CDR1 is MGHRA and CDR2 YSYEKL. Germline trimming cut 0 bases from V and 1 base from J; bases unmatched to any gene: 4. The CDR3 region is CASSQDHGQGQETQYF. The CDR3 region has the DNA TGCGCCAGCAGCCAAGATCACGGACAGGGCCAAGAGACCCAGTACTTC.

CDR3 coding DNA: TGTGCCATCGGTGGGACAGGGAATAGGTACGAGCAGTACTTC. Its protein product is CAIGGTGNRYEQYF. V and J are TRBV10-3 and TRBJ2-7; 9 nucleotides line up with TRBD1. The CDR3 loop spans 14 amino acids. Germline-derived CDR1 and CDR2 are ENHRY and SYGVKD. The trim removed 8 bases at V and 4 bases at J, leaving 9 bases unmatched.

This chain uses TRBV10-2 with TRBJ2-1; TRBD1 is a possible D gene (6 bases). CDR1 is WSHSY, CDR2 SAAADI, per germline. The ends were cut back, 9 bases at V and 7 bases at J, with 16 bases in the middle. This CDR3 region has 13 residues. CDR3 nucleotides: TGCGCCAGTGTGCTAGGGGGAAAAAATGAGCAGTTCTTC. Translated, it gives CASVLGGKNEQFF.

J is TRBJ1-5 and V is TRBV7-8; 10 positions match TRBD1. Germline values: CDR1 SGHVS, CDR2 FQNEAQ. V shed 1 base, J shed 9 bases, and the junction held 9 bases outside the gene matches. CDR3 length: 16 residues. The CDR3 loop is CASSLGWGQGTWPQHF. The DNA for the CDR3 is TGTGCCAGCAGCTTAGGATGGGGACAGGGGACGTGGCCCCAGCATTTT.